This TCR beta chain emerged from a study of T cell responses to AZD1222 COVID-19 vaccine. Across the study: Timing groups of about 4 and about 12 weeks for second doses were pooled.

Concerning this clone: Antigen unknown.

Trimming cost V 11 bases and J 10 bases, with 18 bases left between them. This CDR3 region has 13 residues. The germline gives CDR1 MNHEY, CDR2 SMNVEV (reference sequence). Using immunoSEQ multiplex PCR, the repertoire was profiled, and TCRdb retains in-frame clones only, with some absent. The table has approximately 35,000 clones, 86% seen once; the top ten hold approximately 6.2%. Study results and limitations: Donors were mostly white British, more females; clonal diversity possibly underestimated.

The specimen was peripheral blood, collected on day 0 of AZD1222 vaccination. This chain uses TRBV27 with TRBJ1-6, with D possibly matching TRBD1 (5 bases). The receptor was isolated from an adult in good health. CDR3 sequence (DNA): TGTGCCGCCCGGGCAGGGAGTTTATCACCCCTCCACTTT. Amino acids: CAARAGSLSPLHF.